This T cell receptor beta chain was retrieved from a study of technical replicates of blood from a few donors. Profiling relied on immunoSEQ multiplex PCR, and the TCRdb table lists in-frame clones only, not all of them. The sample has 74,000 or so clones, 85% to 95% seen once. Deletions cut 1 base from V and 2 bases from J, with 13 bases between. Germline V gene sequence: CDR1 SGHAT, CDR2 FQNNGV. The CDR3 extends over 16 amino acids. The sequenced sample consisted of T cells isolated from PBMCs. This chain connects TRBV11-2 to TRBJ2-3; D gene unclear. The TCR originated in a human donor in good health. The DNA of the CDR3 is TGTGCCAGCAGCTTAGGTGCGCCAAGAAACACAGATACGCAGTATTTT. Encoded protein: CASSLGAPRNTDTQYF. The whole variable domain, filled in from reference TRBV11-2 and TRBJ2-3, reads EAGVAQSPRYKIIEKRQSVAFWCNPISGHATLYWYQQILGQGPKLLIQFQNNGVVDDSQLPKDRFSAERLKGVDSTLKIQPAKLEDSAVYLCASSLGAPRNTDTQYFGPGTRLTVL.